This TCR beta chain was captured in a study of blood T cell dynamics during melanoma immunotherapy. As for the study in general: Standard first-line treatment here was pembrolizumab or nivolumab plus ipilimumab in metastatic melanoma. Study conclusions and caveats: At W3, later disease-control patients showed bifurcated PBMC repertoire changes, unlike progressors.

J was trimmed by 2 bases and V by 5 bases; bases with no gene match: 8. Germline CDR1 reads SNHLY; CDR2 reads FYNNEI. The CDR3 sequence is 17 residues long. Libraries were prepared by immunoSEQ multiplex PCR; TCRdb keeps only in-frame clonotypes and omits some of them. The data show roughly 9,700 clones, roughly 86% seen once. Time point here: pre-treatment baseline. Sampling occurred pretreatment (T0) and at week 3 (W3), after cycle one of checkpoint blockade. Disease control meant complete response, partial response or stable disease at 12 weeks. With regard to this clone: No antigen is known for it.

The source material was blood, sampled from a patient treated with checkpoint blockade. This sequence was found in a human donor with melanoma. This sequence joins TRBV2 and TRBJ2-3, with 12 bases fitting TRBD2. This CDR3 reads CASSNGLAGTSTDTQYF. The DNA for the CDR3 is TGTGCCAGCAGTAACGGACTAGCGGGGACCTCCACAGATACGCAGTATTTT.